A single sample gave rise to the 10 T cell receptor beta chains below, sequenced in a study of T cells in Graves' hyperthyroidism and ophthalmopathy. Amplification targeted TCR beta CDR3 regions from RNA transcripts. HTBI primers were used for first-round RT-PCR of the TCR CDR3. One entry per CDR3 protein results from TCRdb running MiXCR on the multiplex PCR reads. The data show some 600,000 distinct CDR3 sequences, 11% to 15% seen once. The material sequenced was blood. These receptors came from a woman in her 30s with Graves' hyperthyroidism that later progressed to Graves' ophthalmopathy.

This clonotype was seen a handful of times. J is TRBJ2-7 and V is TRBV19; 8 bases match TRBD1. This CDR3 contains 14 residues. Unmatched junction bases numbered 3, after V lost 2 bases and J lost 3 bases. Germline assignment: CDR1 LNHDA and CDR2 SQIVND (reference sequence). In DNA form, the CDR3 reads TGTGCCAGTAGTATATCCAGGGGGCTCTACGAGCAGTACTTC. Its translation: CASSISRGLYEQYF.

The gene calls are TRBV5-1 and TRBJ2-1; D perhaps matches TRBD2 (6 bases). Between the trimmed V and J ends, which lost 0 bases and 4 bases, there was a span of 11 bases. CDR1 SGHRS and CDR2 YFSETQ come from the germline V gene. The CDR3 has 15 amino acids. The CDR3 nucleotides are TGCGCCAGCAGCTTGGTCGGGAGACCATACAATGAGCAGTTCTTC. Translating it yields CASSLVGRPYNEQFF.

This clonotype has ten or more counts. The chain uses TRBV2 and TRBJ2-3, with a tentative D call TRBD2 (5 bases). Deletions cut 3 bases from V and 4 bases from J, with 14 bases between. CDR3 length: 15 amino acids. Germline V lookup: CDR1 SNHLY, CDR2 FYNNEI. This CDR3 reads CASSDGLSEADTQYF. The CDR3 nucleotides are TGTGCCAGCAGTGATGGACTCTCGGAGGCAGATACGCAGTATTTT.

This clonotype was recorded at least ten times. As DNA, the CDR3 is TGTGCCAGCAGTTTAACACGATCGGGGGGCTACACCTTC. This sequence encodes CASSLTRSGGYTF. The chain carries TRBV28 and TRBJ1-2; no clear D gene. The ends were cut back, 2 bases at V and 8 bases at J, with 12 bases in the middle. The CDR3 length is 13 residues. Per the germline V gene, CDR1 is MDHEN and CDR2 is SYDVKM.

The chain links TRBV24-1 to TRBJ2-1; D is uncertain. CDR3 size: 16 residues. From germline, CDR1 is KGHDR and CDR2 SFDVKD. The V end was cut by 2 bases, the J end by 3 bases, with 13 bases between. In nucleotides, the CDR3 is TGTGCCACCAGTGATTCCCGGACGAGTCGCTACAATGAGCAGTTCTTC. Its protein product is CATSDSRTSRYNEQFF.

CDR3 coding DNA: TGTGCCATCAGTGACGGACTAGCGGGAACCACAGATACGCAGTATTTT. Translated, it gives CAISDGLAGTTDTQYF. The rearrangement joins TRBV10-3 to TRBJ2-3; 12 nucleotides match TRBD2. In germline, CDR1 is ENHRY, CDR2 SYGVKD. J gave up 2 bases and V 3 bases, and 3 bases lay outside the gene matches. This CDR3 contains 16 residues.

The chain recombines TRBV5-4 with TRBJ2-1, with D perhaps TRBD2 (7 bases). The CDR3 is 14 amino acids. Germline CDR1 SGHNT, CDR2 YYREEE (reference sequence). Trimming cost V 4 bases and J 4 bases, with 12 bases left between them. The CDR3 region is CASSGGGGYNEQFF. The CDR3 DNA sequence: TGTGCCAGCAGCGGGGGGGGCGGATACAATGAGCAGTTCTTC. The variable domain in full, completed from reference TRBV5-4 and TRBJ2-1, reads ETGVTQSPTHLIKTRGQQVTLRCSSQSGHNTVSWYQQALGQGPQFIFQYYREEENGRGNFPPRFSGLQFPNYSSELNVNALELDDSALYLCASSGGGGYNEQFFGPGTRLTVL.

This clonotype was detected many times. One base away lies a much larger clone, so this may be a sequencing read error. The rearrangement links TRBV11-3 to TRBJ2-7, with D uncertain. There are 12 residues in the CDR3. V lost 1 base, J lost 3 bases, and 4 bases lay in between. In germline, CDR1 is SGHNT, CDR2 YENEEA. CDR3 in amino acids: CASSLADYEQYF. In nucleotides, the CDR3 is TGTGCCAGCAGCTTAGCGGACTACGAGCAGTACTTC.

This clonotype was counted between two and nine times. The chain recombines TRBV20-1 with TRBJ2-7; D is perhaps TRBD2 (6 bases). V was pared by 7 bases and J by 3 bases, with 7 bases between. Germline V gene data show CDR1 as DFQATT and CDR2 as SNEGSKA (reference sequence). The CDR3 covers 10 residues. CDR3 bases: TGCAGTGTCGGGAGCTACGAGCAGTACTTC. Amino acid sequence: CSVGSYEQYF.

In regard to this clonotype: A clone one base away is much larger, so this may be a read error. The chain uses TRBV3-1 and TRBJ2-3; 8 bases line up with TRBD2. Germline V lookup: CDR1 LGHDT, CDR2 YNNKEL (reference sequence). The junction had 8 bases not matched to a gene; V was cut back by 5 bases and J by 4 bases. The CDR3 runs to 15 residues. DNA for the CDR3: TGTGCCAGCAGCATCGCGGGAGGACAATCAGATACGCAGTATTTT. Translating it yields CASSIAGGQSDTQYF.